This TCR beta chain was sequenced for a study of cytotoxic CD8 clonotypes in ibrutinib-treated CLL. About the research overall: Response samples were taken after a median roughly twelve months of treatment, range 6 to 36. Study-level points and caveats: Contraction or stability on treatment characterized the public clonotypes, which were uncommon.

Targeted sequencing depth ranged from 1 in 200,000 to 1 in 1 million T cells. Sequenced by immunoSEQ multiplex PCR; TCRdb stores in-frame clones only, minus some. The sample records some 200,000 clones, 72% being singletons. For TCR beta libraries, about 2.2 micrograms of genomic DNA were obtained from cryopreserved PBMCs. Of note for this clone: Its antigen remains unidentified.

Losses at the gene ends were 5 bases for V and 5 bases for J; bases not matched to a gene: 3. Germline V gene lookup returns CDR1 MNHEY and CDR2 SMNVEV (reference sequence). The CDR3 is 14 residues long. The V gene is TRBV27, the J gene TRBJ1-2; 12 bases fit TRBD1. The sequencing used PBMCs, collected after 24 months of ibrutinib treatment. This receptor was obtained from a human donor with chronic lymphocytic leukemia. CDR3 DNA sequence: TGTGCCAGCAGTAAGGGACAGGGGGCGTATGGCTACACCTTC. Translating gives CASSKGQGAYGYTF.